The 17 T cell receptor beta chains presented below share a single source sample, sequenced in a study of response to subunit inactivated influenza vaccine. Via MiXCR, TCRdb re-called the RT-PCR reads, giving one row per CDR3 protein. The sample has some 800,000 distinct CDR3 sequences, around 20% seen once. Sequenced here: PBMCs from blood, sampled 5 to 6 days after vaccination. These TCRs come from a man between 45 and 60 years old who received an inactivated influenza vaccine.

The chain carries TRBV20-1 and TRBJ2-3; D is possibly TRBD1 (6 bases). V gave up 4 bases and J gave up 5 bases, with 19 bases separating them. This CDR3 has 15 amino acids. Germline CDR1 and CDR2: DFQATT and SNEGSKA (reference sequence). The CDR3 nucleotides are TGCAGTGCTATACCACCTGGGGGCCGGGAAGATACGCAGTATTTT. Encoded protein: CSAIPPGGREDTQYF.

This clonotype turned up a few times. The rearrangement uses TRBV4-2 and TRBJ2-7; D call uncertain. The V end lost 1 base, the J end lost 7 bases, and 14 bases lay between the germline ends. This CDR3 comprises 14 residues. The germline V gene encodes CDR1 LGHNA and CDR2 YNFKEQ. As DNA, the CDR3 is TGTGCCAGCAGCCAAGCCCACCGGAGCGTGGAGCAGTACTTC. As protein: CASSQAHRSVEQYF.

This clonotype has ten or more counts. The chain is built from TRBV11-2 and TRBJ2-5; either TRBD1 or TRBD2 may supply D (6 bases each). CDR1 is SGHAT, CDR2 FQNNGV, per germline. Trimming took 2 bases from V and 5 from J, leaving 9 bases between them. The CDR3 is 13 amino acids. CDR3 in DNA: TGTGCCAGCAGCTTAAGGGGGGAGGAGACCCAGTACTTC. It is translated as CASSLRGEETQYF.

This chain joins TRBV24-1 and TRBJ2-2; weak D call: TRBD1 (5 bases). The V end lost 6 bases, the J end lost 8 bases, and 15 bases lay between the germline ends. The CDR3 spans 14 residues. Germline CDR1 KGHDR, CDR2 SFDVKD. In DNA, the CDR3 is TGTGCCACCAGTTTATCAGGGAAAGGAGGGGAGCTGTTTTTT. Amino acid sequence: CATSLSGKGGELFF.

This clonotype occurred a few times. The chain has TRBV11-2 and TRBJ1-4; the D gene is possibly TRBD1 (6 bases). V lost 0 bases, J lost 8 bases, and 13 bases lay in between. Looked up from germline, CDR1 is SGHAT and CDR2 is FQNNGV. CDR3 size: 15 residues. CDR3 in amino acids: CASSLDWGTFEKLFF. CDR3 nucleotides: TGTGCCAGCAGCTTAGATTGGGGGACATTCGAAAAACTGTTTTTT.

This clonotype was seen a few times. V and J are TRBV5-1 and TRBJ2-2; TRBD1 is a possible D gene (5 bases). Trimming left V 0 bases short and J 6 bases short, with 12 bases between. The germline CDR1 and CDR2 sequences are SGHRS and YFSETQ. The CDR3 is made up of 15 amino acids. For the CDR3, the DNA is TGCGCCAGCAGCTTGGAGAGCCAGGGCGCCGGGGAGCTGTTTTTT. The encoded protein is CASSLESQGAGELFF.

The J gene is TRBJ1-1, the V gene TRBV10-3; D remains ambiguous. CDR1 and CDR2 from the germline V gene are ENHRY and SYGVKD. V lost 8 bases to trimming and J lost 3 bases, with 13 bases between them. The CDR3 runs 13 residues. The CDR3 sequence is CAIRGFEDTEAFF. CDR3 sequence (DNA): TGTGCCATCCGCGGTTTTGAGGACACTGAAGCTTTCTTT.

The rearrangement joins TRBV4-2 to TRBJ2-1; no definite D call. Germline CDR1 LGHNA, CDR2 YNFKEQ. This CDR3 has 11 residues. V was shortened by 6 bases and J by 6 bases, with 6 bases between the two germline ends. DNA for the CDR3: TGTGCCAGCAGGTCAGGCAATGAGCAGTTCTTC. This gives the protein CASRSGNEQFF.

V is TRBV23-1 and J is TRBJ2-7; D is tentatively TRBD1 or TRBD2 (5 bases each). TRBV23-1 is classed as an ORF, of uncertain function. The CDR3 has 15 residues. V was clipped by 7 bases and J by 3 bases, with 19 bases between them. The CDR3 nucleotides are TGCGCCAGCAATAGACCAGGGAGCCCCATCTACGAGCAGTACTTC. Amino acid sequence: CASNRPGSPIYEQYF.

This clonotype was seen only a few times. The rearrangement uses TRBV15 and TRBJ2-5; D uncertain. The CDR3 loop spans 12 amino acids. Germline values: CDR1 LNHNV, CDR2 YYDKDF (reference sequence). V was pared by 2 bases and J by 4 bases, with 5 bases between. Written as DNA, the CDR3 is TGTGCCACCAGCAGAAGAGTAGAGACCCAGTACTTC. Its translation is CATSRRVETQYF.

Comment on this clonotype: Its ends do not fully match the called genes, so a read error is possible. CDR3 region: CSVGAGGLEIQYF. The CDR3 DNA reads TGCAGTGTTGGAGCGGGAGGACTTGAGATCCAGTACTTC. The chain is built from TRBV20-1 and TRBJ2-5; 9 bases fit TRBD2. Germline values: CDR1 DFQATT, CDR2 SNEGSKA (reference sequence). This CDR3 is 13 amino acids long.

This clonotype came up many times. The V call is TRBV12-3 or TRBV12-4, the J call TRBJ2-1; 9 bases are shared with TRBD2. V shed 2 bases, J shed 4 bases, and the junction held 9 bases outside the gene matches. The CDR3 consists of 17 residues. CDR3 sequence reads: CASSLLGGRAPYNEQFF. In nucleotides, the CDR3 is TGTGCCAGCAGTTTATTGGGCGGGAGGGCCCCTTACAATGAGCAGTTCTTC.

This clonotype was counted between two and nine times. This chain joins TRBV5-5 and TRBJ2-7, with 10 bases identical to TRBD2. Unmatched junction bases numbered 9, after V lost 6 bases and J lost 6 bases. Germline V CDR1 and CDR2: SGHKS, YYEKEE (reference sequence). The CDR3 extends over 14 amino acids. CDR3 protein: CASNILAGTVEQYF. Written as DNA, the CDR3 is TGTGCCAGCAACATACTAGCGGGGACGGTCGAGCAGTACTTC. The entire variable domain, with the rest obtained from reference TRBV5-5 and TRBJ2-7, is as follows: DAGVTQSPTHLIKTRGQQVTLRCSPISGHKSVSWYQQVLGQGPQFIFQYYEKEERGRGNFPDRFSARQFPNYSSELNVNALLLGDSALYLCASNILAGTVEQYFGPGTRLTVT.

The gene calls are TRBV3-1 and TRBJ1-1; D uncertain. The germline V gene encodes CDR1 LGHDT and CDR2 YNNKEL (reference sequence). V gave up 6 bases and J gave up 4 bases, with 21 bases separating them. This CDR3 contains 16 residues. The DNA of the CDR3 is TGTGCCAGCAGTCGAGCAAGGGTCGGGGTTTCCACTGAAGCTTTCTTT. The encoded protein is CASSRARVGVSTEAFF.

The chain couples TRBV28 to TRBJ2-3; possibly TRBD1 for D (6 bases). Germline V CDR1 and CDR2: MDHEN, SYDVKM. V was pared by 2 bases and J by 3 bases, with 15 bases between. The length of the CDR3 is 16 residues. Written as DNA, the CDR3 is TGTGCCAGCAGTTTAGGGGGTTGGGGGCGGACAGATACGCAGTATTTT. This translates into CASSLGGWGRTDTQYF. The variable domain in full, completed from reference TRBV28 and TRBJ2-3, reads DVKVTQSSRYLVKRTGEKVFLECVQDMDHENMFWYRQDPGLGLRLIYFSYDVKMKEKGDIPEGYSVSREKKERFSLILESASTNQTSMYLCASSLGGWGRTDTQYFGPGTRLTVL.

In this sample, this clonotype turned up many times. The chain links TRBV27 to TRBJ2-7, with 7 positions matching TRBD1. CDR1 and CDR2 (germline): MNHEY, SMNVEV (reference sequence). The CDR3 has 14 amino acids. With V trimmed by 5 bases and J by 3 bases, 7 bases remained unmatched. The CDR3 coding sequence is TGTGCCAGCAGTGTGTACACAGGGGACTACGAGCAGTACTTC. Protein: CASSVYTGDYEQYF.

The chain carries TRBV24-1 and TRBJ2-5; the match to TRBD1 covers 8 bases. Trimming cost V 2 bases and J 0 bases; bases outside gene matches: 1. This CDR3 contains 15 residues. Germline V gene lookup returns CDR1 KGHDR and CDR2 SFDVKD. CDR3 amino acids: CATSDWDRHQETQYF. As DNA, the CDR3 is TGTGCCACCAGTGATTGGGACAGGCACCAAGAGACCCAGTACTTC.